Below, 21 T cell receptor beta chains from the same sample are listed, as sequenced in a study of T cell repertoires in cytomegalovirus infection. Their target antigens are unknown. TCRdb processed the reads anew with MiXCR; each CDR3 protein has one entry. The table records approximately 110,000 distinct CDR3 sequences, 30% to 40% of them present only once. The sample consisted of CD8+ T cells from cultured PBMCs, taken from culture after CMV antigen stimulation. These receptors were taken from a human donor in good health (CMV status not recorded). Some clones in this sample may be carry-over from other donors' samples.

This sequence joins TRBV5-6 and TRBJ2-7; TRBD2 is a possible D gene (6 bases). Germline V lookup: CDR1 SGHDT, CDR2 YYEEEE. The CDR3 is 14 residues long. Trimming cost V 1 base and J 6 bases, with 14 bases left between them. CDR3 sequence reads: CASSLLPGSGEQYF. The CDR3 nucleotides read TGTGCCAGCAGCTTGCTCCCCGGGAGCGGCGAGCAGTACTTC.

There are many counts of this clonotype. The chain combines TRBV4-2 with TRBJ1-1; unclear D gene. This CDR3 spans 14 amino acids. Germline assignment: CDR1 LGHNA and CDR2 YNFKEQ. The ends were cut back, 1 base at V and 4 bases at J, with 10 bases in the middle. The CDR3 sequence: CASSQVGEPTEAFF. The CDR3, as DNA: TGTGCCAGCAGCCAAGTCGGGGAGCCCACTGAAGCTTTCTTT.

V and J are TRBV14 and TRBJ2-7; D possibly corresponds to TRBD2 (6 bases). Looked up from germline, CDR1 is SGHDN and CDR2 is FVKESK. CDR3 length: 19 amino acids. V dropped 0 bases and J dropped 0 bases, with 21 bases sitting between them. CDR3 bases: TGTGCCAGCAGCCAAGATCCACGGGGACTCAAAGAGGCCTCCTACGAGCAGTACTTC. Translation gives CASSQDPRGLKEASYEQYF.

This chain uses TRBV7-6 with TRBJ2-7; D not resolved. V lost 1 base to trimming and J lost 4 bases, with 8 bases between them. Germline values: CDR1 SGHVS, CDR2 FNYEAQ. The length of the CDR3 is 13 residues. The CDR3 protein is CASSLGVRYEQYF. CDR3 coding DNA: TGTGCCAGCAGCTTAGGCGTGCGGTACGAGCAGTACTTC.

The V and J genes are TRBV7-9 and TRBJ2-7; weak D call: TRBD1 (6 bases). V was pared by 5 bases and J by 2 bases, with 16 bases between. Germline CDR1 and CDR2: SEHNR and FQNEAQ (reference sequence). The CDR3 has 15 amino acids. The CDR3 sequence is CASSPAQGNPYEQYF. CDR3 sequence (DNA): TGTGCCAGCAGCCCCGCACAGGGTAATCCCTACGAGCAGTACTTC.

There are a few counts of this clonotype. The V gene is TRBV3-1, the J gene TRBJ1-2; no clear D gene. The V gene lost 4 bases and the J gene lost 2 bases, with 11 bases spanning the gap. CDR3 length: 14 amino acids. The V gene's germline CDR1 is LGHDT and CDR2 YNNKEL (reference sequence). The CDR3 spells CASSPGSGNYGYTF. The CDR3 bases are TGTGCCAGCAGCCCCGGTTCAGGCAACTATGGCTACACCTTC. Together with reference TRBV3-1 and TRBJ1-2, the CDR3 gives the full variable domain: DTAVSQTPKYLVTQMGNDKSIKCEQNLGHDTMYWYKQDSKKFLKIMFSYNNKELIINETVPNRFSPKSPDKAHLNLHINSLELGDSAVYFCASSPGSGNYGYTFGSGTRLTVV.

The J gene is TRBJ1-2, the V gene TRBV7-9, with D uncertain. This CDR3 is built from 13 residues. The ends were cut back, 1 base at V and 4 bases at J, with 7 bases in the middle. Per the germline V gene, CDR1 is SEHNR and CDR2 is FQNEAQ (reference sequence). This CDR3 reads CASSLDGLYGYTF. In DNA, the CDR3 is TGTGCCAGCAGCTTAGACGGACTCTATGGCTACACCTTC.

The rearrangement uses TRBV6-2 or TRBV6-3 and TRBJ1-2; weak D call: TRBD1 (5 bases). The CDR3 spans 17 residues. The ends were cut back, 2 bases at V and 0 bases at J, with 16 bases in the middle. CDR1 and CDR2 from the germline V gene are MNHEY and SVGEGT. CDR3 region: CASSYLIGDRANYGYTF. In DNA form, the CDR3 reads TGTGCCAGCAGTTACCTGATTGGGGACCGGGCTAACTATGGCTACACCTTC.

The sample holds many counts of this clonotype. CDR3 in amino acids: CASSRPGPGTYNEQFF. DNA for the CDR3: TGTGCCAGCAGTCGACCGGGGCCTGGCACCTACAATGAGCAGTTCTTC. The genes are TRBV5-6 and TRBJ2-1; D tentatively fits TRBD1 or TRBD2 (5 bases each). Germline-derived CDR1 and CDR2 are SGHDT and YYEEEE. V shed 5 bases and J shed 2 bases, with 17 bases lying between them. The CDR3 loop spans 16 amino acids.

The gene calls are TRBV4-1 and TRBJ1-1, with D tentatively TRBD1 (6 bases). The length of the CDR3 is 16 residues. Per germline, CDR1 MGHRA and CDR2 YSYEKL. V gave up 2 bases and J gave up 7 bases, with 20 bases separating them. The CDR3 DNA sequence: TGCGCCAGCAGCCAACATAACCAGGGGTTGGACATTGAAGCTTTCTTT. Translation: CASSQHNQGLDIEAFF.

This clonotype was seen more than once but under ten times. The J gene is TRBJ1-2, the V gene TRBV29-1, with 7 bases aligning to TRBD1. J was trimmed by 6 bases and V by 6 bases; bases with no gene match: 16. The CDR3 extends over 15 amino acids. Germline CDR1 SQVTM, CDR2 ANQGSEA. The CDR3 DNA reads as TGCAGCGTCCCACTGAGGGACAGCGAATCGAATGGCTACACCTTC. This sequence encodes CSVPLRDSESNGYTF.

This rearrangement joins TRBV7-9 to TRBJ2-7; TRBD1 aligns across 7 bases. The CDR3 contains 16 residues. In germline, CDR1 is SEHNR, CDR2 FQNEAQ (reference sequence). J was trimmed by 0 bases and V by 3 bases; bases with no gene match: 8. CDR3 coding DNA: TGTGCCAGCAGCTTCCCCAAGGACAGGATCTCCTACGAGCAGTACTTC. Its translation is CASSFPKDRISYEQYF.

This clonotype has a handful of counts. The chain uses TRBV29-1 and TRBJ1-1; D gene ambiguous. The germline V and J ends were trimmed by 7 bases and 2 bases, with 11 bases remaining between them. The CDR3 is made up of 12 amino acids. Germline V gene data show CDR1 as SQVTM and CDR2 as ANQGSEA. The CDR3 is CSAPEPNTEAFF. DNA of the CDR3: TGCAGCGCACCGGAGCCCAACACTGAAGCTTTCTTT. Full variable domain (outside the CDR3, taken from reference TRBV29-1 and TRBJ1-1): SAVISQKPSRDICQRGTSLTIQCQVDSQVTMMFWYRQQPGQSLTLIATANQGSEATYESGFVIDKFPISRPNLTFSTLTVSNMSPEDSSIYLCSAPEPNTEAFFGQGTRLTVV.

The chain couples TRBV9 to TRBJ2-1; D is tentatively TRBD1 or TRBD2 (5 bases each). Trimming pared 5 bases from V and 3 bases from J, leaving 15 bases between. This CDR3 region has 15 residues. Germline V gene lookup returns CDR1 SGDLS and CDR2 YYNGEE. CDR3 sequence (DNA): TGTGCCAGCAGTAGGGACGCCCAAATCTACAATGAGCAGTTCTTC. This encodes CASSRDAQIYNEQFF.

This clonotype has just a few counts. The chain couples TRBV7-2 to TRBJ2-5; D is unclear. Germline values: CDR1 SGHTA, CDR2 FQGNSA. The CDR3 loop spans 13 amino acids. V was cut by 2 bases and J by 5 bases, with 9 bases left in between. The CDR3 region is CASSLMGRETQYF. The CDR3 nucleotides read TGTGCCAGCAGCTTAATGGGTCGGGAGACCCAGTACTTC.

V is TRBV11-3 and J is TRBJ1-1; D is unresolved. Germline V gives CDR1 SGHNT, CDR2 YENEEA. The ends were cut back, 5 bases at V and 1 base at J, with 11 bases in the middle. The CDR3 has 14 residues. CDR3 DNA sequence: TGTGCCAGCAGCCTCGATCCGGGGAACACTGAAGCTTTCTTT. The encoded protein is CASSLDPGNTEAFF.

This clonotype was seen repeatedly, ten times or more. The chain couples TRBV6-2 or TRBV6-3 to TRBJ1-1; D is possibly TRBD1 (6 bases). V shed 2 bases and J shed 4 bases, with 17 bases lying between them. This CDR3 has 16 residues. From germline, CDR1 is MNHEY and CDR2 SVGEGT. CDR3 residues: CASSYDKGRGPTEAFF. As DNA, the CDR3 is TGTGCCAGCAGTTACGATAAGGGCAGGGGTCCCACTGAAGCTTTCTTT.

The rearrangement joins TRBV18 to TRBJ2-5; 8 nucleotides match TRBD1. This CDR3 is built from 14 residues. Germline CDR1 reads KGHSH; CDR2 reads LQKENI. J lost 4 bases, V lost 2 bases, and 3 bases had no gene match. The CDR3 here is CASSPAGTGETQYF. The CDR3 DNA reads TGTGCCAGCTCACCAGCCGGGACAGGAGAGACCCAGTACTTC.

The V call is TRBV7-2, the J call TRBJ2-7, with TRBD2 matching 10 bases. The V gene end was trimmed by 6 bases and the J gene end by 2 bases; junction bases not matched to a gene: 13. From germline, CDR1 is SGHTA and CDR2 FQGNSA. The CDR3 contains 17 residues. CDR3 sequence: CASRHRGSSGGAYEQYF. CDR3 coding DNA: TGTGCCAGCAGACACCGCGGATCGAGCGGGGGGGCCTACGAGCAGTACTTC. Full variable domain (missing parts from reference TRBV7-2 and TRBJ2-7): GAGVSQSPSNKVTEKGKDVELRCDPISGHTALYWYRQSLGQGLEFLIYFQGNSAPDKSGLPSDRFSAERTGGSVSTLTIQRTQQEDSAVYLCASRHRGSSGGAYEQYFGPGTRLTVT.

The genes are TRBV20-1 and TRBJ1-5, with 8 bases identical to TRBD1. Trimming removed 5 bases from V and 6 bases from J; junction bases left unmatched: 9. The CDR3 covers 14 residues. Germline assignment: CDR1 DFQATT and CDR2 SNEGSKA (reference sequence). The CDR3 protein is CSAPTRTGRQPQHF. The CDR3 bases are TGCAGTGCTCCGACTCGGACAGGGCGTCAGCCCCAGCATTTT.

There are a few counts of this clonotype. A junction end diverges from the germline sequence, so it may reflect a read error. The V gene is TRBV6-6, the J gene TRBJ2-3, with 7 bases matching TRBD2. CDR3 length: 14 residues. Germline V lookup: CDR1 MNHNY, CDR2 SVGAGI (reference sequence). The CDR3 sequence: CASSRTTSRDTQYF. The CDR3 nucleotides are TGTGCCAGCAGTCGAACGACTAGCAGAGATACGCAGTATTTT.